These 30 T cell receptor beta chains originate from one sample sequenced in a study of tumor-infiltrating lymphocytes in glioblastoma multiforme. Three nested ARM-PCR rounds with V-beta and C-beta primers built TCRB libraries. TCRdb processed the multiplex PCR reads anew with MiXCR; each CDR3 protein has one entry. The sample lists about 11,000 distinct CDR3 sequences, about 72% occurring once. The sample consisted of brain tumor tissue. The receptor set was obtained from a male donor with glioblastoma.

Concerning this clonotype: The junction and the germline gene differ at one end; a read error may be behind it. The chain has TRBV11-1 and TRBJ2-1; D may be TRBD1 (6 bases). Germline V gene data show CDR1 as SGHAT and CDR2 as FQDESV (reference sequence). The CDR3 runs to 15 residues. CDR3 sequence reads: CASSYGQLSYNGQFF. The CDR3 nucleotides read TGTGCCAGCAGCTACGGACAGCTCTCCTACAATGGGCAGTTCTTC.

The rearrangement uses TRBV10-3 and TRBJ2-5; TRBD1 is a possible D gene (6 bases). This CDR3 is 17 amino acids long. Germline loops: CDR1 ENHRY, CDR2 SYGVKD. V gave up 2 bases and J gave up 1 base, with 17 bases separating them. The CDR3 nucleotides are TGTGCCATCAGTGAGATTGTAGTCAGGGGTGTCCAAGAGACCCAGTACTTC. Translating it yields CAISEIVVRGVQETQYF.

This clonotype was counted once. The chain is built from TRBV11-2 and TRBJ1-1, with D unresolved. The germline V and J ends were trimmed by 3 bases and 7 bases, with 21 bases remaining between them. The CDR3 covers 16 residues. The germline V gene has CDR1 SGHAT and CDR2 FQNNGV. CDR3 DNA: TGTGCCAGCAGCTTCCCCGGGATAGGGATTAACGGTGAAGCTTTCTTT. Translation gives CASSFPGIGINGEAFF.

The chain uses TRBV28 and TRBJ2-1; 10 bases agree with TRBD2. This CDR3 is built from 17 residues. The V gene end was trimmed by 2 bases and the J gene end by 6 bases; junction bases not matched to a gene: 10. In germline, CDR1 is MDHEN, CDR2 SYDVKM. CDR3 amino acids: CASSLGLAAGGSNEQFF. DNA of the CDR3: TGTGCCAGCAGTTTAGGCCTCGCAGCGGGAGGGAGCAATGAGCAGTTCTTC.

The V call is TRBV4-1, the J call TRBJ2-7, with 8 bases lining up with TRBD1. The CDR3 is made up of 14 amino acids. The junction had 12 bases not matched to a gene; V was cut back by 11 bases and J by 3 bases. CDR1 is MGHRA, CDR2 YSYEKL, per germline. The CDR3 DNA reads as TGCGCCTACAGCCCCGGACAGGGCAACTACGAGCAGTACTTC. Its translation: CAYSPGQGNYEQYF.

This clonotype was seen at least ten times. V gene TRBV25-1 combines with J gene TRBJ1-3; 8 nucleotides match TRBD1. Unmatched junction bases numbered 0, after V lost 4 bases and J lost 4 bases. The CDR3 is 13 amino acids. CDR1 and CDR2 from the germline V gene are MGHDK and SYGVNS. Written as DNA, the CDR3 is TGTGCCAGCAGTGGGACAGGGGGAAACACCATATATTTT. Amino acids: CASSGTGGNTIYF.

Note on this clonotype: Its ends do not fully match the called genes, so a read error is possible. Here the CDR3 DNA reads TGTGCCGGCAGCAAACTTCAAATGGACGCCTTATATTTT. This gives the protein CAGSKLQMDALYF. The J gene is TRBJ1-3, the V gene TRBV12-3 or TRBV12-4; D uncertain. This CDR3 contains 13 residues.

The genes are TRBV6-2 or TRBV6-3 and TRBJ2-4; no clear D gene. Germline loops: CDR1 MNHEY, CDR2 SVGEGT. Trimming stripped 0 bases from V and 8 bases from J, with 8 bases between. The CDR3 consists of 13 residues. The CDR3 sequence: CASSYSGVDIQYF. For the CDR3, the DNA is TGTGCCAGCAGTTACTCTGGGGTCGACATTCAGTACTTC.

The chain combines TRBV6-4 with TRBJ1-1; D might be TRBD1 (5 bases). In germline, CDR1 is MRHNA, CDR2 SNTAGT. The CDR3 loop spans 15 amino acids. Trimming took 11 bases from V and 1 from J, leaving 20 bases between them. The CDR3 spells CADSKSGNGNTEAFF. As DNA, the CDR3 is TGTGCCGACAGTAAATCGGGGAACGGGAACACTGAAGCTTTCTTT.

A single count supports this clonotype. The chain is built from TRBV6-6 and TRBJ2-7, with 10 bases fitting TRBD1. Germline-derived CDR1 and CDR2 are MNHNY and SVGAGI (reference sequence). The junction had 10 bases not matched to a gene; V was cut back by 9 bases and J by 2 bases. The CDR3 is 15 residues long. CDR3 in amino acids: CASYSTGQGTYEQYF. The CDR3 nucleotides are TGTGCCAGTTACTCGACGGGACAGGGGACCTACGAGCAGTACTTC.

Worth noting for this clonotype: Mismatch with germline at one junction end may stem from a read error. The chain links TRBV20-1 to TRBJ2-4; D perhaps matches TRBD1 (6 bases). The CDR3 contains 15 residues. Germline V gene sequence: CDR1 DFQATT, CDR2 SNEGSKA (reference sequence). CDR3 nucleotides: TGCAGTGCTAGAGCAGGGGACGGGGCCAAAGACATTCAGTACTTC. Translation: CSARAGDGAKDIQYF.

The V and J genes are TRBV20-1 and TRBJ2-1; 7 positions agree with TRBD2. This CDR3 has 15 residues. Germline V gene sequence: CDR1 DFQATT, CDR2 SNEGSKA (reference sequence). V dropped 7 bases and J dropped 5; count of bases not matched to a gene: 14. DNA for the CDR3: TGCAGTGTTAGGCCGGGACTAATAACCAACAATGAGCAGTTCTTC. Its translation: CSVRPGLITNNEQFF.

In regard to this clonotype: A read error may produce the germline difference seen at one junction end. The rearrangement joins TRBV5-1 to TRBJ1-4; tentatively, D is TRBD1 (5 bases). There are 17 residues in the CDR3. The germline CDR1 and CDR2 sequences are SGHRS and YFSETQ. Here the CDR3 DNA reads TGTGCCAGCAGCTGGGAGACAAGGGGTTCAACTAATGAAAAACTGTTTTTT. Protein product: CASSWETRGSTNEKLFF. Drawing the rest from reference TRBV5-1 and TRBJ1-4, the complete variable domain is KAGVTQTPRYLIKTRGQQVTLSCSPISGHRSVSWYQQTPGQGLQFLFEYFSETQRNKGNFPGRFSGRQFSNSRSEMNVSTLELGDSALYLCASSWETRGSTNEKLFFGSGTQLSVL.

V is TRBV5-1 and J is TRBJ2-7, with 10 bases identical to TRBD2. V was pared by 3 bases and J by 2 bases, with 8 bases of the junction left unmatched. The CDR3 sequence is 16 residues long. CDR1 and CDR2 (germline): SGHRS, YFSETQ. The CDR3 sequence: CASSWSSSGSTYEQYF. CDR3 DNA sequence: TGCGCCAGCAGCTGGAGCTCTAGCGGGAGTACCTACGAGCAGTACTTC. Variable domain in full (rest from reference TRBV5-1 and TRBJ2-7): KAGVTQTPRYLIKTRGQQVTLSCSPISGHRSVSWYQQTPGQGLQFLFEYFSETQRNKGNFPGRFSGRQFSNSRSEMNVSTLELGDSALYLCASSWSSSGSTYEQYFGPGTRLTVT.

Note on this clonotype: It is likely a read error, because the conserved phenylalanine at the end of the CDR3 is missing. The DNA for the CDR3 is TGTGCCAGCAGCTTCGATCCCGGGGGCGCGACCGAGCAGTACCTC. Protein product: CASSFDPGGATEQYL. This rearrangement joins TRBV11-2 to TRBJ2-7; D possibly uses TRBD1 or TRBD2 (6 bases each). The CDR3 contains 15 residues. Germline values: CDR1 SGHAT, CDR2 FQNNGV. V lost 3 bases and J 6 bases, leaving 18 bases between the germline ends.

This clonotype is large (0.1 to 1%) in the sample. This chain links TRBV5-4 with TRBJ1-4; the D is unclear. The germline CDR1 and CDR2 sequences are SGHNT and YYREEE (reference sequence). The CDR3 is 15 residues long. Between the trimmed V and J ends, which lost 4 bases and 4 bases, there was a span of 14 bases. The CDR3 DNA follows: TGTGCCAGCAGCGCTAACCGGAATGTTAATGAAAAACTGTTTTTT. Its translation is CASSANRNVNEKLFF.

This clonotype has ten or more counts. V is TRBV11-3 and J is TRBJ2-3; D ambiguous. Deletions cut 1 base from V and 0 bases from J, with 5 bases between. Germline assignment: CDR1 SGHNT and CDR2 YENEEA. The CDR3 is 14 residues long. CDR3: CASSLVASTDTQYF. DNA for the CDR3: TGTGCCAGCAGCTTAGTTGCAAGCACAGATACGCAGTATTTT.

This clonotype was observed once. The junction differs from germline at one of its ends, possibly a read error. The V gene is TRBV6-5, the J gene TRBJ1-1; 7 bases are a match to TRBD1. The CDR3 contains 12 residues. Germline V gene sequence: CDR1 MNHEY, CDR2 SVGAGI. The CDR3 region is CANSLTGTGAFF. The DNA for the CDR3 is TGCGCCAACAGTTTGACAGGGACGGGGGCTTTCTTC.

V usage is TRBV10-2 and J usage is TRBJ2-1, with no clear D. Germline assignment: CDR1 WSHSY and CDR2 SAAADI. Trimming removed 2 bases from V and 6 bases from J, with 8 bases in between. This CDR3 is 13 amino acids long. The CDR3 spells CASSEIRCNEQFF. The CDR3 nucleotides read TGCGCCAGCAGTGAGATACGTTGCAATGAGCAGTTCTTC.

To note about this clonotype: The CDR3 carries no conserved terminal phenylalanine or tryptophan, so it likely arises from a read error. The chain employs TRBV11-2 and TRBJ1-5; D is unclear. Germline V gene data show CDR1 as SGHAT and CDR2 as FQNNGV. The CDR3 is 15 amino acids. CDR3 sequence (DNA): TGTGCCAGCAGCTTAGATCTGGGAGGGTATCAGCCTCAGCATTCT. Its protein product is CASSLDLGGYQPQHS.

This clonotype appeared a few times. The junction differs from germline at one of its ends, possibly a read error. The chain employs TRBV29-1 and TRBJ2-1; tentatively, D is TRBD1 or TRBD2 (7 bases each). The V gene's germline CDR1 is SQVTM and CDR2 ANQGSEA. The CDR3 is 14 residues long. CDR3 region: CSVGGRQGGNEQSF. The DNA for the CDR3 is TGCAGCGTCGGGGGGCGGCAGGGGGGCAATGAGCAATCCTTC.

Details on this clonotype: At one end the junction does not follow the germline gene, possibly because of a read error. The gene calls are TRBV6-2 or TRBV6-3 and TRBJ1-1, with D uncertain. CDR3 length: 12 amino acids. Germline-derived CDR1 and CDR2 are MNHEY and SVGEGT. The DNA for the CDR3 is TGTGACAGCAGTTTGATGAACACTGAGGCTTTCTTT. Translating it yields CDSSLMNTEAFF.

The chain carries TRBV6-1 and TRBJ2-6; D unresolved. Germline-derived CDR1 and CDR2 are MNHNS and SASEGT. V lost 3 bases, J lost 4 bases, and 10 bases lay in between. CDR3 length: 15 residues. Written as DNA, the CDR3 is TGTGCCAGCAGTGAGGGCAGTACCGGGGCCAACGTCCTGACTTTC. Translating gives CASSEGSTGANVLTF.

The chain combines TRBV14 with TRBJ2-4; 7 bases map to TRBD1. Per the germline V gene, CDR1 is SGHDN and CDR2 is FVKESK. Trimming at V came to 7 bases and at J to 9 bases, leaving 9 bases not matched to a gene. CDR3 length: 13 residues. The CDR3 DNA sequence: TGTGCCAGCAATCAGTCCCCAGGGGGCATTCAGTACTTC. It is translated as CASNQSPGGIQYF.

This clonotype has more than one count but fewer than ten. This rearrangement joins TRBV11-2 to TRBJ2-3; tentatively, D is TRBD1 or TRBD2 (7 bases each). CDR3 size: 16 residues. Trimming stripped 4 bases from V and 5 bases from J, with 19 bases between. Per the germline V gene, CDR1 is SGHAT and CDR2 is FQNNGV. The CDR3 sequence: CASSSQGGGSRDTQYF. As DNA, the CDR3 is TGTGCCAGCAGCTCCCAAGGGGGCGGGAGTAGAGATACGCAGTATTTT.

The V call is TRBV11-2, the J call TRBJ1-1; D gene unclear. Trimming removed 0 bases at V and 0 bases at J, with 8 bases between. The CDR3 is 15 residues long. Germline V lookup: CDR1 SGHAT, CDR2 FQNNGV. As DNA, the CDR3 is TGTGCCAGCAGCTTAGACAGCGTTATGAACACTGAAGCTTTCTTT. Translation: CASSLDSVMNTEAFF.

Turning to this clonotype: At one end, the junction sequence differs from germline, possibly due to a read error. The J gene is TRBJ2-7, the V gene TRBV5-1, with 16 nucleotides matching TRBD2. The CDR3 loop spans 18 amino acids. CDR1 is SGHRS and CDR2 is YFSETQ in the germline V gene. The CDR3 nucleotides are TGCGCCGGCAGCTTGGTCGGGACTAGCGGGAGGGCCGTCTACGAGCAGTACTTC. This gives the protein CAGSLVGTSGRAVYEQYF.

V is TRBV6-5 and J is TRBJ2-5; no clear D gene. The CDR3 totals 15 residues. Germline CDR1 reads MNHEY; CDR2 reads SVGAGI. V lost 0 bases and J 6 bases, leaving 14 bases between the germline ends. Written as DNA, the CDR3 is TGTGCCAGCAGTTACTCGGTTAACGGTAGCCAGACCCAGTACTTC. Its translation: CASSYSVNGSQTQYF.

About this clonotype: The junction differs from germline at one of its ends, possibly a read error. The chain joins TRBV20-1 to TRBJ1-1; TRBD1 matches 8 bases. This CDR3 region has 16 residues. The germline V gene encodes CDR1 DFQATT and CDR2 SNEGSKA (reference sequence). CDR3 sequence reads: CSATDRAHAMDTEAHF. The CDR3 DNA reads TGCAGTGCTACGGACAGGGCCCATGCCATGGACACTGAAGCTCACTTT.

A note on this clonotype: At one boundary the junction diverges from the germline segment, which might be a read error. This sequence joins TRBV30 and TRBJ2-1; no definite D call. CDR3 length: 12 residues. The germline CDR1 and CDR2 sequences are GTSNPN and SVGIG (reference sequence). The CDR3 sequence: CAWNVRELVQFF. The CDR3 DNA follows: TGTGCCTGGAATGTACGTGAATTGGTGCAGTTTTTC.